These 31 T cell receptor beta chains were sequenced from one sample in a study of PD-1 blockade in classical Hodgkin lymphoma (dated by TCRdb to 2020 to 2022). The time point label, read with the paper, signifies: cycle 4 day 1 (C4D1), after more than five weeks of nivolumab. Relapse after autologous stem cell transplantation had occurred in all trial patients, and cohorts A, B and C were distinguished by prior brentuximab vedotin exposure. Libraries were built with the immunoSEQ multiplex PCR assay. TCRdb limited this immuneACCESS table to in-frame rearrangements with V and J called. A share of clones is missing; checked studies link under half to unresolved V genes, and the rest is unexplained. Within this sample are roughly 100,000 clones, with more than 85% of them counted one time only. The ten top clones hold less than 2% of the sample. The sample was peripheral blood mononuclear cells (PBMCs), taken before the fourth cycle of nivolumab. The receptors come from a human donor with classical Hodgkin lymphoma.

The rearrangement joins TRBV5-1 to TRBJ2-3, with 16 bases that match TRBD2. Germline CDR1 is SGHRS and CDR2 is YFSETQ. The CDR3 has 19 residues. Trimming cost V 0 bases and J 3 bases; bases outside gene matches: 7. CDR3 sequence: CASSLVGTSGRALTDTQYF. The CDR3 DNA sequence: TGCGCCAGCAGCTTGGTCGGGACTAGCGGGAGGGCCCTAACAGATACGCAGTATTTT. The variable domain in full, with the rest retrieved from reference TRBV5-1 and TRBJ2-3, is KAGVTQTPRYLIKTRGQQVTLSCSPISGHRSVSWYQQTPGQGLQFLFEYFSETQRNKGNFPGRFSGRQFSNSRSEMNVSTLELGDSALYLCASSLVGTSGRALTDTQYFGPGTRLTVL.

The chain links TRBV19 to TRBJ2-5, with 11 bases lining up with TRBD1. The V gene end was trimmed by 5 bases and the J gene end by 3 bases; junction bases not matched to a gene: 8. CDR3 length equals 16 residues. In germline, CDR1 is LNHDA, CDR2 SQIVND (reference sequence). The CDR3 spells CASSAWTGGLKETQYF. The CDR3 nucleotides are TGTGCCAGTAGTGCTTGGACAGGGGGCTTAAAAGAGACCCAGTACTTC.

The chain carries TRBV7-8 and TRBJ1-1, with a possible D match to TRBD1 (5 bases). Germline CDR1 SGHVS, CDR2 FQNEAQ. The CDR3 runs to 15 residues. V was trimmed by 5 bases and J by 5 bases, leaving 18 bases between them. The DNA of the CDR3 is TGTGCCAGCAGCCCCCGGGAAGGGGCCAGGACTGAAGCTTTCTTT. It encodes CASSPREGARTEAFF.

The chain employs TRBV13 and TRBJ2-3; D is uncertain. The germline gives CDR1 PRHDT, CDR2 FYEKMQ (reference sequence). V was clipped by 5 bases and J by 1 base, with 4 bases between them. There are 12 residues in the CDR3. Here the CDR3 reads CASSGGTDTQYF. CDR3 sequence (DNA): TGTGCCAGCAGCGGGGGCACAGATACGCAGTATTTT. The whole variable domain, remainder taken from reference TRBV13 and TRBJ2-3, is AAGVIQSPRHLIKEKRETATLKCYPIPRHDTVYWYQQGPGQDPQFLISFYEKMQSDKGSIPDRFSAQQFSDYHSELNMSSLELGDSALYFCASSGGTDTQYFGPGTRLTVL.

The V call is TRBV27, the J call TRBJ2-7; 8 positions match TRBD2. The CDR3 totals 13 residues. Germline trimming cut 6 bases from V and 12 bases from J; bases unmatched to any gene: 13. Per the germline V gene, CDR1 is MNHEY and CDR2 is SMNVEV (reference sequence). The CDR3 coding sequence is TGTGCCAGCAGCATAGGGACTAGTCTAGTGCGGTACTTC. As protein: CASSIGTSLVRYF.

The V and J genes are TRBV19 and TRBJ1-4; TRBD1 agrees at 8 bases. After removal of 4 bases from V and 8 bases from J, the junction contained 12 bases not matched to a gene. The CDR3 length is 16 residues. Germline CDR1 reads LNHDA; CDR2 reads SQIVND (reference sequence). CDR3 in amino acids: CASSKSDRGSPEKLFF. CDR3 nucleotides: TGTGCCAGTAGTAAGTCCGACAGGGGTTCTCCCGAAAAACTGTTTTTT.

This sequence joins TRBV6-5 and TRBJ2-7; 8 bases map to TRBD1. The CDR3 covers 11 residues. Germline trimming cut 11 bases from V and 7 bases from J; bases unmatched to any gene: 7. Germline-derived CDR1 and CDR2 are MNHEY and SVGAGI. In DNA form, the CDR3 reads TGTGCCGTCACAGGGGGTTGGGAGCAGTACTTC. Encoded protein: CAVTGGWEQYF.

The V and J genes are TRBV30 and TRBJ2-3; 9 bases fit TRBD2. Germline CDR1 is GTSNPN and CDR2 is SVGIG (reference sequence). The J segment lost 2 bases and the V segment lost 5 bases, leaving 8 bases of the junction unmatched. The CDR3 spans 15 residues. The CDR3 sequence is CAWARLAGNTDTQYF. In DNA, the CDR3 is TGTGCCTGGGCCCGCCTAGCGGGAAACACAGATACGCAGTATTTT.

This clone is a singleton in its sample. The V call is TRBV27, the J call TRBJ2-2; D remains ambiguous. V lost 8 bases to trimming and J lost 0 bases, with 10 bases between them. Germline V gene lookup returns CDR1 MNHEY and CDR2 SMNVEV (reference sequence). The CDR3 runs to 14 residues. Here the CDR3 DNA reads TGTGCCAGCTCTTCCTATCCGAACACCGGGGAGCTGTTTTTT. Amino acids: CASSSYPNTGELFF.

As for this clone: One end of the junction is discordant with germline, which a read error may explain. The chain carries TRBV19 and TRBJ1-4, with D perhaps TRBD1 (6 bases). Germline CDR1 reads LNHDA; CDR2 reads SQIVND (reference sequence). This CDR3 comprises 15 residues. The CDR3 here is CASKRTGQLNEKLFF. As DNA, the CDR3 is TGTGCCAGTAAGCGAACAGGACAGCTGAATGAGAAACTGTTTTTT.

This clone occurred once. The rearrangement joins TRBV6-5 to TRBJ2-5; 8 bases fit TRBD2. V dropped 5 bases and J dropped 5; count of bases not matched to a gene: 7. The CDR3 sequence is 14 residues long. Germline CDR1 MNHEY, CDR2 SVGAGI. CDR3 bases: TGTGCCAGCAGTCCCGGGGGGGGTGTGGAGACCCAGTACTTC. Translated: CASSPGGGVETQYF.

The gene calls are TRBV7-6 and TRBJ1-5; weak D call: TRBD1 (5 bases). The V gene's germline CDR1 is SGHVS and CDR2 FNYEAQ. The CDR3 is 18 amino acids. V was shortened by 6 bases and J by 6 bases, with 27 bases between the two germline ends. DNA of the CDR3: TGTGCCAGCAGTACCCTTGATGGCAGGGCCCTAGCAGGTCAGCCCCAGCATTTT. Protein: CASSTLDGRALAGQPQHF.

The gene calls are TRBV5-1 and TRBJ1-2; perhaps TRBD1 as D (6 bases). Germline CDR1 SGHRS, CDR2 YFSETQ. CDR3 size: 14 residues. The V and J ends lost 3 bases and 7 bases respectively, with 16 bases between them. CDR3 loop: CASSWGGKESGYTF. The CDR3 region has the DNA TGCGCCAGCAGCTGGGGGGGCAAGGAGTCTGGCTACACCTTC. The complete variable domain, with remaining parts taken from reference TRBV5-1 and TRBJ1-2, reads KAGVTQTPRYLIKTRGQQVTLSCSPISGHRSVSWYQQTPGQGLQFLFEYFSETQRNKGNFPGRFSGRQFSNSRSEMNVSTLELGDSALYLCASSWGGKESGYTFGSGTRLTVV.

The chain has TRBV27 and TRBJ1-2; 9 nucleotides agree with TRBD1. Germline V CDR1 and CDR2: MNHEY, SMNVEV (reference sequence). The CDR3 has 14 residues. The ends lost 5 bases at V and 7 bases at J; junction bases unmatched: 8. The CDR3 sequence: CASSVGQGRAGYTF. The CDR3 DNA reads TGTGCCAGCAGTGTCGGACAGGGGCGGGCTGGCTACACCTTC.

The gene calls are TRBV5-4 and TRBJ1-2; D might be TRBD1 (5 bases). Germline V lookup: CDR1 SGHNT, CDR2 YYREEE (reference sequence). The CDR3 consists of 15 residues. V was clipped by 0 bases and J by 0 bases, with 9 bases between them. CDR3 amino acids: CASSLAGAANYGYTF. The CDR3 DNA is TGTGCCAGCAGCTTGGCCGGGGCCGCTAACTATGGCTACACCTTC. Drawing the rest from reference TRBV5-4 and TRBJ1-2, the complete variable domain is ETGVTQSPTHLIKTRGQQVTLRCSSQSGHNTVSWYQQALGQGPQFIFQYYREEENGRGNFPPRFSGLQFPNYSSELNVNALELDDSALYLCASSLAGAANYGYTFGSGTRLTVV.

This clone has a single count. This chain uses TRBV11-2 with TRBJ2-1; D possibly corresponds to TRBD2 (6 bases). The CDR3 is 12 amino acids. The germline CDR1 and CDR2 sequences are SGHAT and FQNNGV. The V end lost 5 bases, the J end lost 8 bases, and 10 bases lay between the germline ends. CDR3 protein: CASSLGGDEQFF. The CDR3 bases are TGTGCCAGCAGCCTCGGAGGGGATGAGCAGTTCTTC. The whole variable domain, filled in from reference TRBV11-2 and TRBJ2-1, reads EAGVAQSPRYKIIEKRQSVAFWCNPISGHATLYWYQQILGQGPKLLIQFQNNGVVDDSQLPKDRFSAERLKGVDSTLKIQPAKLEDSAVYLCASSLGGDEQFFGPGTRLTVL.

The chain is built from TRBV5-1 and TRBJ2-3; 8 bases line up with TRBD1. Per germline, CDR1 SGHRS and CDR2 YFSETQ. The V and J ends lost 3 bases and 0 bases, in that order; junction bases with no gene match: 12. This CDR3 has 18 amino acids. As DNA, the CDR3 is TGCGCCAGCAGCTCTGACAGGGGTAGAGGGACGAGCACAGATACGCAGTATTTT. Its protein is CASSSDRGRGTSTDTQYF.

The CDR3 coding sequence is TGTGCCTGGACCGGAGTGAGCGAGACCCAGTACTTC. Its translation is CAWTGVSETQYF. This chain links TRBV30 with TRBJ2-5; D gene ambiguous. The germline CDR1 and CDR2 sequences are GTSNPN and SVGIG (reference sequence). This CDR3 has 12 residues. Trimming took 4 bases from V and 5 from J, leaving 11 bases between them.

The gene calls are TRBV2 and TRBJ2-7; 9 nucleotides align to TRBD2. Looked up from germline, CDR1 is SNHLY and CDR2 is FYNNEI. The CDR3 length is 20 residues. The J segment lost 2 bases and the V segment lost 2 bases, leaving 19 bases of the junction unmatched. As DNA, the CDR3 is TGTGCCAGCAGTGAACCCCTAACACCAGGGATGAGACTAGCGGCCTACGAGCAGTACTTC. This translates into CASSEPLTPGMRLAAYEQYF. Complete variable domain (other parts from reference TRBV2 and TRBJ2-7): EPEVTQTPSHQVTQMGQEVILRCVPISNHLYFYWYRQILGQKVEFLVSFYNNEISEKSEIFDDQFSVERPDGSNFTLKIRSTKLEDSAMYFCASSEPLTPGMRLAAYEQYFGPGTRLTVT.

Here the CDR3 DNA reads TGTGCCAGCAGTTTGACCCAGCCTAACTATGGCTACACCTTC. Its translation: CASSLTQPNYGYTF. The V call is TRBV28, the J call TRBJ1-2; D unresolved. V was cut by 3 bases and J by 0 bases, with 8 bases left in between. This CDR3 region has 14 residues. The germline CDR1 and CDR2 sequences are MDHEN and SYDVKM.

The V gene is TRBV28, the J gene TRBJ1-2; 9 positions agree with TRBD1. V was clipped by 3 bases and J by 8 bases; unmatched bases: 10. This CDR3 comprises 15 residues. CDR1 is MDHEN and CDR2 is SYDVKM in the germline V gene. CDR3 nucleotide sequence: TGTGCCAGCAGTTTCCCGGACAGGGGATTAGGCGGCTACACCTTC. This encodes CASSFPDRGLGGYTF.

The chain carries TRBV7-2 and TRBJ1-1, with TRBD1 identical over 9 bases. This CDR3 comprises 14 residues. From germline, CDR1 is SGHTA and CDR2 FQGNSA. With V trimmed by 6 bases and J by 7 bases, 9 bases remained unmatched. Here the CDR3 DNA reads TGTGCCAGCAGATTATTACAGGGGGCGCTTGAAGCTTTCTTT. Protein product: CASRLLQGALEAFF.

The gene calls are TRBV29-1 and TRBJ2-2; 7 nucleotides line up with TRBD1. The V gene's germline CDR1 is SQVTM and CDR2 ANQGSEA. The CDR3 spans 14 residues. V trimming: 5 bases; J trimming: 2 bases; junction bases outside the gene matches: 5. As DNA, the CDR3 is TGCAGCGTTTCCGGGACAGTCAACACCGGGGAGCTGTTTTTT. Translation gives CSVSGTVNTGELFF.

The V gene is TRBV27, the J gene TRBJ2-2; possible D gene TRBD2, 5 bases. The CDR3 is 15 amino acids. Germline-derived CDR1 and CDR2 are MNHEY and SMNVEV (reference sequence). The V gene lost 4 bases and the J gene lost 3 bases, with 12 bases spanning the gap. This CDR3 is CASSWWTSHTGELFF. The CDR3 bases are TGTGCCAGCAGTTGGTGGACTTCTCACACCGGGGAGCTGTTTTTT.

This clone was counted once. The chain carries TRBV5-5 and TRBJ2-7; TRBD1 agrees at 8 bases. Germline V CDR1 and CDR2: SGHKS, YYEKEE (reference sequence). The CDR3 has 15 amino acids. V trimming: 4 bases; J trimming: 4 bases; junction bases outside the gene matches: 10. Here the CDR3 reads CASSPRTGYIYEQYF. DNA of the CDR3: TGTGCCAGCAGCCCAAGGACAGGGTATATATACGAGCAGTACTTC.

This chain links TRBV4-3 with TRBJ2-2; D not resolved. Per germline, CDR1 LGHNA and CDR2 YSLEER. Trimming removed 5 bases at V and 0 bases at J, with 13 bases between. The CDR3 has 16 amino acids. As DNA, the CDR3 is TGCGCCAGCAGCTTGTCGTTGGTATCGAACACCGGGGAGCTGTTTTTT. It codes for CASSLSLVSNTGELFF.

The V call is TRBV6-4, the J call TRBJ1-1, with D perhaps TRBD1 (5 bases). V was clipped by 6 bases and J by 4 bases, with 15 bases between them. This CDR3 comprises 14 residues. The V gene's germline CDR1 is MRHNA and CDR2 SNTAGT. The CDR3 reads CASRVEGYGTEAFF. The CDR3 DNA sequence: TGTGCCAGCAGGGTCGAGGGGTACGGCACTGAAGCTTTCTTT.

The V gene is TRBV5-6, the J gene TRBJ2-7; 12 bases line up with TRBD2. Germline V gene lookup returns CDR1 SGHDT and CDR2 YYEEEE. The CDR3 is 17 amino acids. The V and J ends lost 7 bases and 0 bases, in that order; junction bases with no gene match: 11. The CDR3, as DNA: TGTGCCAGCGACAGACTAGCGGGAGCGCGGAGCTCCTACGAGCAGTACTTC. Translating it yields CASDRLAGARSSYEQYF.

The chain is built from TRBV7-2 and TRBJ2-1; 7 nucleotides line up with TRBD2. Germline loops: CDR1 SGHTA, CDR2 FQGNSA. The CDR3 spans 16 residues. The V and J ends lost 4 bases and 7 bases, in that order; junction bases with no gene match: 13. CDR3 sequence: CASSSPQGGSGNEQFF. As DNA, the CDR3 is TGTGCCAGCAGCTCCCCCCAGGGCGGGAGCGGAAATGAGCAGTTCTTC. The variable domain in full, completed from reference TRBV7-2 and TRBJ2-1, reads GAGVSQSPSNKVTEKGKDVELRCDPISGHTALYWYRQSLGQGLEFLIYFQGNSAPDKSGLPSDRFSAERTGGSVSTLTIQRTQQEDSAVYLCASSSPQGGSGNEQFFGPGTRLTVL.

About this clone itself: At one boundary the junction diverges from the germline segment, which might be a read error. This chain links TRBV30 with TRBJ2-7, with D possibly matching TRBD1 (6 bases). This CDR3 has 11 amino acids. Per germline, CDR1 GTSNPN and CDR2 SVGIG (reference sequence). CDR3 bases: TGTGCCTGGAGTGTACTGGACAGCATCCACTTC. It specifies CAWSVLDSIHF. Filled out from reference TRBV30 and TRBJ2-7, the complete variable domain reads SQTIHQWPATLVQPVGSPLSLECTVEGTSNPNLYWYRQAAGRGLQLLFYSVGIGQISSEVPQNLSASRPQDRQFILSSKKLLLSDSGFYLCAWSVLDSIHFGPGTRLTVT.

This chain connects TRBV27 to TRBJ2-4, with a possible D match to TRBD1 (6 bases). CDR3 length equals 14 residues. Germline CDR1 MNHEY, CDR2 SMNVEV (reference sequence). V gave up 5 bases and J gave up 1 base, with 9 bases separating them. CDR3 protein: CASSVTGAKNIQYF. The CDR3 bases are TGTGCCAGCAGTGTAACAGGGGCCAAAAACATTCAGTACTTC.